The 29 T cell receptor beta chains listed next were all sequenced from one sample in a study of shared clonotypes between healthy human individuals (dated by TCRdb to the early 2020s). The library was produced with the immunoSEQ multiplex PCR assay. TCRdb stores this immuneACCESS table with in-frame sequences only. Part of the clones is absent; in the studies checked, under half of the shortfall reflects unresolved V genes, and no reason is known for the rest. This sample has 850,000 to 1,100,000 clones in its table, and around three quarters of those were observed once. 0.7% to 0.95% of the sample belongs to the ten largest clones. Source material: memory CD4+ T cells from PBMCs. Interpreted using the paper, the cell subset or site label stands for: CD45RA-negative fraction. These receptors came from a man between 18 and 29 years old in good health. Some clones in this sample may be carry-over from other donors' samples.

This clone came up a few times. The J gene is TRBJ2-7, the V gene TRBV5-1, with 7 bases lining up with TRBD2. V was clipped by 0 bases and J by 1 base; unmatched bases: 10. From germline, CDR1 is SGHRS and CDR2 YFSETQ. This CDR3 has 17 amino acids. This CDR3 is CASSLALSASGSYEQYF. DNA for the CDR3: TGCGCCAGCAGCTTGGCCCTATCGGCTAGCGGATCCTACGAGCAGTACTTC.

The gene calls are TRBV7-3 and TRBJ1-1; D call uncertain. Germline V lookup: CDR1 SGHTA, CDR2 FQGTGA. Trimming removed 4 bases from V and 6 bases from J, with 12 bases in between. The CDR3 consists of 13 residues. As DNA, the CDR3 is TGTGCCAGCAGCTCCACCCCGGGCGCTGAAGCTTTCTTT. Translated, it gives CASSSTPGAEAFF.

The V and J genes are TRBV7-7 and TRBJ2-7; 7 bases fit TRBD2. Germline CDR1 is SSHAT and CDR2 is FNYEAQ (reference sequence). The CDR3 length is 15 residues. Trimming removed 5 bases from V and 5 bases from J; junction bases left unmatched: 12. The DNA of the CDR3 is TGTGCCAGCAGCCCCCAGACCAGCGGGATCGACGAGCAGTACTTC. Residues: CASSPQTSGIDEQYF.

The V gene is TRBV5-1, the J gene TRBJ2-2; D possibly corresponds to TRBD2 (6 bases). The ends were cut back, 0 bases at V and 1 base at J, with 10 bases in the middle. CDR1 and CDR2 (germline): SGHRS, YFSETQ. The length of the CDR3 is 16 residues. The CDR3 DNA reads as TGCGCCAGCAGCTTGGGAGTAGCGGTGAACACCGGGGAGCTGTTTTTT. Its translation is CASSLGVAVNTGELFF. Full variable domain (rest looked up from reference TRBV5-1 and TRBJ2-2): KAGVTQTPRYLIKTRGQQVTLSCSPISGHRSVSWYQQTPGQGLQFLFEYFSETQRNKGNFPGRFSGRQFSNSRSEMNVSTLELGDSALYLCASSLGVAVNTGELFFGEGSRLTVL.

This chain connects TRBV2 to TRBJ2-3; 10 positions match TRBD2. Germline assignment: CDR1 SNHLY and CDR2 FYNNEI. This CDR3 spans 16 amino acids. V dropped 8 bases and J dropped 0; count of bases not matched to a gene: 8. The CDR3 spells CASQLLAGRSTDTQYF. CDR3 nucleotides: TGTGCCAGCCAGCTACTAGCGGGGAGGAGCACAGATACGCAGTATTTT. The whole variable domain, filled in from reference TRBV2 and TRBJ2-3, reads EPEVTQTPSHQVTQMGQEVILRCVPISNHLYFYWYRQILGQKVEFLVSFYNNEISEKSEIFDDQFSVERPDGSNFTLKIRSTKLEDSAMYFCASQLLAGRSTDTQYFGPGTRLTVL.

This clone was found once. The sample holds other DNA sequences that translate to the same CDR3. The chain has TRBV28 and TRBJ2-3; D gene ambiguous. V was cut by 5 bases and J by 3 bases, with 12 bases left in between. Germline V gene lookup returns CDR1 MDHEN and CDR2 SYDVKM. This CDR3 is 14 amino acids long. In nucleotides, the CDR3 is TGTGCCAGCAGTGCAGATTCTCCAACAGATACGCAGTATTTT. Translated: CASSADSPTDTQYF.

CDR3 region: CAWGQNSRGEKLFF. The CDR3 bases are TGTGCCTGGGGCCAGAACTCCCGCGGGGAAAAACTGTTTTTT. This rearrangement joins TRBV30 to TRBJ1-4; D not resolved. Germline V gene data show CDR1 as GTSNPN and CDR2 as SVGIG (reference sequence). This CDR3 spans 14 amino acids. V was pared by 5 bases and J by 8 bases, with 18 bases between.

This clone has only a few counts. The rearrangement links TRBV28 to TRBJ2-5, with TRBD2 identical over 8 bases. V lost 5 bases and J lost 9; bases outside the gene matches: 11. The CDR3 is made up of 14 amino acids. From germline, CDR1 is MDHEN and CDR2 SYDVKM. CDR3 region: CASSELAEGRAQYF. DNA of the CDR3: TGTGCCAGCAGTGAACTAGCGGAGGGGAGGGCCCAGTACTTC.

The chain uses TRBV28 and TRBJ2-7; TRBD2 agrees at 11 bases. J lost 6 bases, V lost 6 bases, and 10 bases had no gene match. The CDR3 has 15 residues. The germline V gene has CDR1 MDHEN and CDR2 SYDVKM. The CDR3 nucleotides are TGTGCCAGCAGGATAGCAGGACTAGCGGGCCCCGAGCAGTACTTC. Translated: CASRIAGLAGPEQYF.

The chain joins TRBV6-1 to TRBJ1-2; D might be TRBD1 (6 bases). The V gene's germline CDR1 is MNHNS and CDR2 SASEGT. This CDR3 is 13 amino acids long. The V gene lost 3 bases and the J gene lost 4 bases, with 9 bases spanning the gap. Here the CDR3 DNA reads TGTGCCAGCAGTGACCAGGGGCTCTATGGCTACACCTTC. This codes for CASSDQGLYGYTF.

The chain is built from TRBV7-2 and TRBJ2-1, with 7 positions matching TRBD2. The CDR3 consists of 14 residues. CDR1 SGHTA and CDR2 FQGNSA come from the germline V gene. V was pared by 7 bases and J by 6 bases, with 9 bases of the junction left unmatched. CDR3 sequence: CASTEAGTTNEQFF. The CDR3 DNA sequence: TGTGCCAGCACCGAAGCCGGGACTACCAATGAGCAGTTCTTC.

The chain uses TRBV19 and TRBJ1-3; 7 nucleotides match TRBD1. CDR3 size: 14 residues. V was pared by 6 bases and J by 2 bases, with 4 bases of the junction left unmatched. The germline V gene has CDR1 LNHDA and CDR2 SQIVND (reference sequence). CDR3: CASSRGIAGNTIYF. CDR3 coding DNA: TGTGCCAGTAGCAGGGGGATCGCTGGAAACACCATATATTTT.

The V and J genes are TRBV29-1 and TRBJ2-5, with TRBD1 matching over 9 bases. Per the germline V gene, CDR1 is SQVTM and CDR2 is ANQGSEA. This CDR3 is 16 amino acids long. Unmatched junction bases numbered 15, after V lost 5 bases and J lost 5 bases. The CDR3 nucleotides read TGCAGCGTTAAAGGGGTCCGGGACAGGGACGTCGAGACCCAGTACTTC. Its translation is CSVKGVRDRDVETQYF.

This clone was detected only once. CDR3 sequence (DNA): TGTGCCAGCAGTTCGACTAACCTGAACACAGATACGCAGTATTTT. Residues: CASSSTNLNTDTQYF. This sequence joins TRBV2 and TRBJ2-3; D may be TRBD2 (5 bases). Germline V gene sequence: CDR1 SNHLY, CDR2 FYNNEI. CDR3 length: 15 amino acids. Trimming cost V 5 bases and J 2 bases, with 14 bases left between them.

CDR3 sequence reads: CASSRGQGSNQPQHF. The CDR3, as DNA: TGTGCCAGCAGTCGCGGACAGGGAAGCAATCAGCCCCAGCATTTT. The chain links TRBV27 to TRBJ1-5; 8 bases fit TRBD1. J was trimmed by 1 base and V by 5 bases; bases with no gene match: 4. Germline lookup yields CDR1 MNHEY and CDR2 SMNVEV (reference sequence). This CDR3 contains 15 residues.

This CDR3 is CSVEWSSHNEQFF. Written as DNA, the CDR3 is TGCAGCGTTGAATGGAGCAGCCACAATGAGCAGTTCTTC. The chain employs TRBV29-1 and TRBJ2-1; D gene ambiguous. V lost 2 bases to trimming and J lost 5 bases, with 10 bases between them. This CDR3 is 13 amino acids long. Per the germline V gene, CDR1 is SQVTM and CDR2 is ANQGSEA.

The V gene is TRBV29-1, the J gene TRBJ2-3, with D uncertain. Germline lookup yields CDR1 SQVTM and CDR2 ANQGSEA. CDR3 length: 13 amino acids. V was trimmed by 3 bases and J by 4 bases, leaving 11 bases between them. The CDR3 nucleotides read TGCAGCGTTGATCCCAGCCCCCCAGATACGCAGTATTTT. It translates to CSVDPSPPDTQYF.

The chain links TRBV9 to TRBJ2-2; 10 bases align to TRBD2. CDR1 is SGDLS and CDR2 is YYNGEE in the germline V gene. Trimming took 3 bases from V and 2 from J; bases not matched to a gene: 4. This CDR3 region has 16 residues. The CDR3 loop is CASSARTSGNTGELFF. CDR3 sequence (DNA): TGTGCCAGCAGCGCCCGGACTAGCGGTAACACCGGGGAGCTGTTTTTT. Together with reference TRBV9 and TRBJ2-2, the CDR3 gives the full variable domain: DSGVTQTPKHLITATGQRVTLRCSPRSGDLSVYWYQQSLDQGLQFLIQYYNGEERAKGNILERFSAQQFPDLHSELNLSSLELGDSALYFCASSARTSGNTGELFFGEGSRLTVL.

DNA for the CDR3: TGTGCCAGAAACCCGCCCCTAGCGGACGGCTACGAGCAGTACTTC. Protein product: CARNPPLADGYEQYF. The chain recombines TRBV5-3 with TRBJ2-7; TRBD2 aligns across 7 bases. TRBV5-3 is flagged as an ORF with uncertain function. CDR3 size: 15 residues. Trimming cost V 6 bases and J 3 bases; bases outside gene matches: 12.

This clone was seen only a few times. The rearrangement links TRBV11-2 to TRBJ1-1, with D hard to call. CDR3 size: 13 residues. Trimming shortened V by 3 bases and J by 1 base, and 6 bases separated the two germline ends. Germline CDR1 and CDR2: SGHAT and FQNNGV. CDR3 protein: CASSFPQNTEAFF. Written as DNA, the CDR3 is TGTGCCAGCAGCTTCCCCCAGAACACTGAAGCTTTCTTT.

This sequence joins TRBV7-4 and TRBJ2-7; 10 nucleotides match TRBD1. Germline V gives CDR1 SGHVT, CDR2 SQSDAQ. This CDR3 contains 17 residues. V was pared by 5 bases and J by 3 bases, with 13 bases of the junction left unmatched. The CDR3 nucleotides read TGTGCCAGCAGCCCCCGACAGGGGGCGACGCCCGTCTACGAGCAGTACTTC. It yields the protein CASSPRQGATPVYEQYF.

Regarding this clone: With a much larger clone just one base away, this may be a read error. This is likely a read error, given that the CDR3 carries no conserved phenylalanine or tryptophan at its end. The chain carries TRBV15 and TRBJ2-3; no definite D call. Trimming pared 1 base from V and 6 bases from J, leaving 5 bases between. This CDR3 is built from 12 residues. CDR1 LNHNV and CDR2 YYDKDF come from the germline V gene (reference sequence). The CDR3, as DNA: TGTGCCACCAGCAGAGCTGAGGATACGCAGTATCTT. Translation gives CATSRAEDTQYL.

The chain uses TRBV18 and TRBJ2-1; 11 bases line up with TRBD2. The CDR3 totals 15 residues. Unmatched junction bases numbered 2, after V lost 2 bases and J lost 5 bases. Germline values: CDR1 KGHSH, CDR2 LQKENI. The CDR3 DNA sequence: TGTGCCAGCTCACCAAAACTAGCGGGAGACAATGAGCAGTTCTTC. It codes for CASSPKLAGDNEQFF.

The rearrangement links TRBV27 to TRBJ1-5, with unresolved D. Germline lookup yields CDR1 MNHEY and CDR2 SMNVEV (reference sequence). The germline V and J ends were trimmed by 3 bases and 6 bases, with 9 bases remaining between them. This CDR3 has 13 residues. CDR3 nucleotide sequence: TGTGCCAGCAGTTTTGGGAGGGTTCAGCCCCAGCATTTT. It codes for CASSFGRVQPQHF.

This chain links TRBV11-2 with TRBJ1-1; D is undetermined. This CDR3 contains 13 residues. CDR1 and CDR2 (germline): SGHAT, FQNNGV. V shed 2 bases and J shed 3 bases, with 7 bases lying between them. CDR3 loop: CASSLIAYTEAFF. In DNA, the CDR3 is TGTGCCAGCAGCTTAATAGCGTACACTGAAGCTTTCTTT.

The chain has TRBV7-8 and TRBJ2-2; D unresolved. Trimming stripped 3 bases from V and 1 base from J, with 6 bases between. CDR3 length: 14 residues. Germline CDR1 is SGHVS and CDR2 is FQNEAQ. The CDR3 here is CASSLTRNTGELFF. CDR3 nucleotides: TGTGCCAGCAGCTTGACCAGGAACACCGGGGAGCTGTTTTTT.

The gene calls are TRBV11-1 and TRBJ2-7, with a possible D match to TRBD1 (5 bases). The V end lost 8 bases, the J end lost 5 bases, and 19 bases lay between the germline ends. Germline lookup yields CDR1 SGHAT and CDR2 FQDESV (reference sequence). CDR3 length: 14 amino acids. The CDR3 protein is CASSSSRGADEQYF. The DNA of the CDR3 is TGTGCCAGCTCTTCGAGTAGGGGCGCCGACGAGCAGTACTTC.

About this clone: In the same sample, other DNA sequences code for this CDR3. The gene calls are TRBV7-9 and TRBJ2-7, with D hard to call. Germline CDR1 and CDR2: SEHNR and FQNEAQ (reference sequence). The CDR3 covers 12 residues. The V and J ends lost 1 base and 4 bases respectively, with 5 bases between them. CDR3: CASSLGAYEQYF. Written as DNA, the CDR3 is TGTGCCAGCAGCTTAGGTGCGTACGAGCAGTACTTC.

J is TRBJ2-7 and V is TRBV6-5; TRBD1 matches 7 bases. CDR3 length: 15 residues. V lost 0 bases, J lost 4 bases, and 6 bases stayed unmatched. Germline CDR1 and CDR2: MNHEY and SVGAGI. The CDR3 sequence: CASSYSPGQVYEQYF. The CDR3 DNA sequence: TGTGCCAGCAGTTACTCTCCTGGACAGGTTTACGAGCAGTACTTC.